Reported below is one TCR beta chain. These data belong to a study of CD8 T cells in Susac syndrome. The CDR3 is made up of 11 amino acids. The germline CDR1 and CDR2 sequences are MNHNY and SVGAGI (reference sequence). Trimming removed 7 bases at V and 3 bases at J, with 3 bases between. When the RNA was reverse transcribed, random hexamers were used with an input of about 0.5 to 1 ug. TCRdb redid the calling of the immunoSEQ multiplex PCR reads with MiXCR, one entry per CDR3 protein. The table shows about 250,000 distinct CDR3 sequences, with roughly 93% occurring only once. The V and J genes are TRBV6-6 and TRBJ1-4; D is uncertain. This sequence was found in a human donor with multiple sclerosis. Sequencing was done on a sample of CD4+ T cells from PBMCs. CDR3 coding DNA: TGTGCCAGCACCGCTAATGAAAAACTGTTTTTT. This codes for CASTANEKLFF.